This TCR beta chain was identified during a study of OX40 agonist ivuxolimab in advanced cancers. Study-wide context: Dose-escalation patients had hepatocellular carcinoma, melanoma, renal cell or head and neck cancer.

Germline CDR1 and CDR2: SGHNT and YENEEA. V was clipped by 5 bases and J by 3 bases, with 14 bases between them. This CDR3 spans 15 amino acids. Method: immunoSEQ multiplex PCR; TCRdb's copy keeps in-frame clones and lacks some. The sample lists about 66,000 clones, 84% seen once, with 4% to 4.5% in the top ten. The study's findings and limits: Some of the lowest clonal expansion was seen in partial responders at 0.1-3.0 mg/kg.

As for this clone: Its cognate antigen is unknown.

This clonotype was obtained from an adult with an advanced solid tumor such as melanoma, head and neck, liver or kidney cancer. This sample comprised CD4+ or CD8+ T cells sorted from blood, obtained in a trial of the OX40 agonist ivuxolimab. V gene TRBV11-3 combines with J gene TRBJ2-4; D is possibly TRBD1 or TRBD2 (6 bases each). The CDR3 sequence is CASSPGAVGKNIQYF. Written as DNA, the CDR3 is TGTGCCAGCAGCCCGGGGGCTGTAGGCAAAAACATTCAGTACTTC.